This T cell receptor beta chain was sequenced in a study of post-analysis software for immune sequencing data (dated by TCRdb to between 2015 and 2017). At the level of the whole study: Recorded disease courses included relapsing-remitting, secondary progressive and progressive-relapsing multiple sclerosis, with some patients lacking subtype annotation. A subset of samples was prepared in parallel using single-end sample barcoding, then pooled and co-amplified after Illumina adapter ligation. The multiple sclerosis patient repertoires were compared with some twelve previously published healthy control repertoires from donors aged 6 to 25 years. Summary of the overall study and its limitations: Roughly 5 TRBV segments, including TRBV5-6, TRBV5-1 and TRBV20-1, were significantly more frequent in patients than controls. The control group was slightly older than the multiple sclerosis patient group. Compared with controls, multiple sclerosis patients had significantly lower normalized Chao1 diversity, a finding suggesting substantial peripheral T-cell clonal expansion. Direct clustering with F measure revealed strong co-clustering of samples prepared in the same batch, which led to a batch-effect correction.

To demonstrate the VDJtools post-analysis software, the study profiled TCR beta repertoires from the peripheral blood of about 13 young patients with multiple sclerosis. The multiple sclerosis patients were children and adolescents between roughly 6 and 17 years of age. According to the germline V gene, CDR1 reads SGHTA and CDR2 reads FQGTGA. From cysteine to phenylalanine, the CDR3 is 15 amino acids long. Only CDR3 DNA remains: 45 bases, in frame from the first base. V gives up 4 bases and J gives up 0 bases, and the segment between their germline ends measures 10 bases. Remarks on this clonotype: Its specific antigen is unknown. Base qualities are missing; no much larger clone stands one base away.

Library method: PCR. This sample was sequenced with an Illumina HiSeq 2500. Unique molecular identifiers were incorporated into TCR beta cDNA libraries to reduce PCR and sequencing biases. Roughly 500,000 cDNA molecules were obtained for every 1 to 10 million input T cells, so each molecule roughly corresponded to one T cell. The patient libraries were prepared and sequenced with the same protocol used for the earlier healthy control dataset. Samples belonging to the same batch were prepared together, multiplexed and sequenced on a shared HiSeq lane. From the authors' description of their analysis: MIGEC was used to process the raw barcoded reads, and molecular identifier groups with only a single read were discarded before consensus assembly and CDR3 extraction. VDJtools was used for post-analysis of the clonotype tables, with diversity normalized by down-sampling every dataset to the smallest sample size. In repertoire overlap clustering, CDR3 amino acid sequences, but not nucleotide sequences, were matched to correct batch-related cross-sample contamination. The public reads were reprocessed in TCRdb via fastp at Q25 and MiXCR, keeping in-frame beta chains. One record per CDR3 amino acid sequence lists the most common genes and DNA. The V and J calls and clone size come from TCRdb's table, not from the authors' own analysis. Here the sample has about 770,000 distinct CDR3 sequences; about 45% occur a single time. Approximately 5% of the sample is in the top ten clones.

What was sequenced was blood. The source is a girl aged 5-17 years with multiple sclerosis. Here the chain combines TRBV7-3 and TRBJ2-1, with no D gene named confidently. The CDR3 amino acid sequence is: CASSSAPSSYNEQFF. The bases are TGTGCCAGCAGCTCAGCGCCGAGCTCCTACAATGAGCAGTTCTTC.